This section outlines one T cell receptor (beta chain) sequence together with its context. No antigen is known for it. Patients included in sequencing had previously demonstrated CD8+CD57+ cell expansion by flow cytometry. Trimming took 4 bases from V and 5 from J, leaving 11 bases between them. From germline, CDR1 is SNHLY and CDR2 FYNNEI. The CDR3 runs 14 residues. Genomic DNA, serving as template, underwent TCR beta VDJ and CDR3 profiling. TCRdb reprocessed the reads via MiXCR and lists one record per CDR3 protein. The sample holds fewer than 80,000 distinct CDR3 sequences, 60% to 75% seen once. This sample was included in a study of CD8+CD57+ T cells in acquired aplastic anemia. Study-wide points: Overlapping CD8+ CDR3 repertoires of patients and controls contained approximately 28 shared sequences.

This clonotype originated in a human donor with aplastic anemia. The material sequenced was sorted CD4+, CD8+, or CD8+CD57+ T cells (not recorded which) from PBMCs. V usage is TRBV2 and J usage is TRBJ1-4; D not resolved. The CDR3 nucleotides read TGTGCCAGCAGTGTAGGCCGGGGAAATGAAAAACTGTTTTTT. This codes for CASSVGRGNEKLFF.